This T cell receptor beta chain was recovered during a study of shared clonotypes between healthy human individuals. Only CD45RO-negative cells positively selected for CCR7 counted as naive CD8 cells, so terminally differentiated effector memory CD45RA+ cells were excluded. Profiling relied on immunoSEQ multiplex PCR, and the TCRdb table lists in-frame clones only, not all of them. Of 800,000 to 950,000 clones in the sample, about 96% are singletons; the top ten hold approximately 0.2%. This receptor was obtained from a man aged 25 to 40 in good health. Sequences were obtained from naive CD8+ T cells sorted from blood.

CDR3 nucleotide sequence: TGTGCCAGTAGCCCGGTTCAGGGGCATGAAAAACTGTTTTTT. Its protein is CASSPVQGHEKLFF. The V call is TRBV19, the J call TRBJ1-4, with TRBD1 as a possible D gene (6 bases). CDR3 length: 14 amino acids. CDR1 and CDR2 (germline): LNHDA, SQIVND (reference sequence). Trimming took off 6 bases at V and 6 bases at J, with 14 bases between the two ends.